Presented here are 22 T cell receptor beta chains from one specimen sequenced in a study of blood T cells in healthy people across ages. Next came a second PCR, run for roughly 6 to 11 cycles, which used a sample-barcoded 5' primer along with a J-beta primer mix. MiXCR, run by TCRdb on the 5' RACE reads, gives a single entry per CDR3 protein. The table includes roughly 1,000,000 distinct CDR3 sequences, roughly a quarter detected once. Another study also made use of these data, one on T cells of mothers and their children.

Sequencing input: blood. These TCRs come from a girl aged 2 to 10 in good health.

Only a few counts were recorded for this clonotype. This chain connects TRBV4-3 to TRBJ2-3; D gene uncertain. Trimming cost V 0 bases and J 0 bases, with 4 bases left between them. This CDR3 is 14 amino acids long. Germline loops: CDR1 LGHNA, CDR2 YSLEER. CDR3 in amino acids: CASSQDSSTDTQYF. The CDR3 DNA reads TGCGCCAGCAGCCAAGATAGCAGCACAGATACGCAGTATTTT.

This clonotype was seen just once. V and J are TRBV10-2 and TRBJ2-7, with D unresolved. V shed 3 bases and J shed 6 bases, with 9 bases lying between them. The CDR3 sequence is 12 residues long. Germline V lookup: CDR1 WSHSY, CDR2 SAAADI. The chain's CDR3 is CASSEVGFEQYF. The CDR3 DNA reads TGCGCCAGCAGTGAAGTGGGGTTCGAGCAGTACTTC.

The J gene is TRBJ1-5, the V gene TRBV6-1; D gene ambiguous. Germline CDR1 and CDR2: MNHNS and SASEGT. This CDR3 is 16 amino acids long. The V gene lost 2 bases and the J gene lost 1 base, with 12 bases spanning the gap. The CDR3 DNA reads as TGTGCCAGCAGTGAATTGATCCAGAGGAGCAATCAGCCCCAGCATTTT. Its translation is CASSELIQRSNQPQHF.

The V and J genes are TRBV20-1 and TRBJ1-5; D gene uncertain. The CDR3 has 12 amino acids. V shed 0 bases and J shed 6 bases, with 6 bases lying between them. Germline CDR1 reads DFQATT; CDR2 reads SNEGSKA (reference sequence). CDR3 residues: CSARDEGQPQHF. For the CDR3, the DNA is TGCAGTGCTAGAGATGAGGGTCAGCCCCAGCATTTT.

This clonotype showed up just a few times. The V and J genes are TRBV20-1 and TRBJ2-3, with TRBD2 matching 13 bases. The CDR3 sequence is 17 residues long. V lost 6 bases and J lost 2; bases outside the gene matches: 11. Looked up from germline, CDR1 is DFQATT and CDR2 is SNEGSKA (reference sequence). The CDR3 reads CSATRTSGGKSTDTQYF. For the CDR3, the DNA is TGCAGTGCGACCAGGACTAGCGGGGGCAAATCCACAGATACGCAGTATTTT.

This clonotype was recorded a few times. CDR3 DNA sequence: TGTGCCAGCAGGTCAAGCTTGGGAGGAGAGACCCAGTACTTC. Encoded protein: CASRSSLGGETQYF. The rearrangement uses TRBV28 and TRBJ2-5, with D tentatively TRBD2 (6 bases). The V and J ends lost 6 bases and 4 bases respectively, with 15 bases between them. The CDR3 sequence is 14 residues long. Germline lookup yields CDR1 MDHEN and CDR2 SYDVKM. The full variable domain, with the rest looked up from reference TRBV28 and TRBJ2-5, is DVKVTQSSRYLVKRTGEKVFLECVQDMDHENMFWYRQDPGLGLRLIYFSYDVKMKEKGDIPEGYSVSREKKERFSLILESASTNQTSMYLCASRSSLGGETQYFGPGTRLLVL.

This clonotype was picked up one time. This chain connects TRBV29-1 to TRBJ2-7; D perhaps matches TRBD1 (5 bases). V dropped 4 bases and J dropped 0 bases, with 7 bases sitting between them. CDR3 length: 12 residues. Germline CDR1 reads SQVTM; CDR2 reads ANQGSEA. The DNA of the CDR3 is TGCAGCGTTGCAGGGTACTCCTACGAGCAGTACTTC. This translates into CSVAGYSYEQYF.

In DNA form, the CDR3 reads TGTGCCAGCAGGAGGGGGCTAGGTGGCTACGAGCAGTACTTC. Amino acids: CASRRGLGGYEQYF. The rearrangement joins TRBV27 to TRBJ2-5, with 7 bases matching TRBD1. Matching the DNA end better, TRBJ2-7 makes the J call doubtful. Germline V gene sequence: CDR1 MNHEY, CDR2 SMNVEV (reference sequence). The CDR3 sequence is 14 residues long.

This chain links TRBV6-1 with TRBJ1-1; TRBD1 is a possible D gene (5 bases). Germline V gene data show CDR1 as MNHNS and CDR2 as SASEGT. The V and J ends lost 8 bases and 5 bases respectively, with 12 bases between them. This CDR3 comprises 12 residues. The CDR3 spells CASGAVWTEAFF. The DNA of the CDR3 is TGTGCCAGCGGGGCCGTGTGGACTGAAGCTTTCTTT.

The CDR3 nucleotides read TGTGCCAGCAGCCCCTTCCTCGGGGGGCCCTCCTACAATGAGCAGTTCTTC. This encodes CASSPFLGGPSYNEQFF. J is TRBJ2-1 and V is TRBV7-2, with D maybe TRBD2 (7 bases). V was shortened by 5 bases and J by 0 bases, with 17 bases between the two germline ends. The CDR3 has 17 residues. Germline CDR1 reads SGHTA; CDR2 reads FQGNSA. The whole variable domain, filled in from reference TRBV7-2 and TRBJ2-1, reads GAGVSQSPSNKVTEKGKDVELRCDPISGHTALYWYRQSLGQGLEFLIYFQGNSAPDKSGLPSDRFSAERTGGSVSTLTIQRTQQEDSAVYLCASSPFLGGPSYNEQFFGPGTRLTVL.

Only one count was recorded for this clonotype. The V call is TRBV3-1, the J call TRBJ2-7; a possible D gene is TRBD2 (6 bases). CDR3 length: 14 amino acids. CDR1 LGHDT and CDR2 YNNKEL come from the germline V gene (reference sequence). V was trimmed by 6 bases and J by 3 bases, leaving 15 bases between them. CDR3: CASRPSGLRYEQYF. The CDR3, as DNA: TGTGCCAGCAGGCCCTCGGGACTCCGCTACGAGCAGTACTTC.

The rearrangement uses TRBV5-1 and TRBJ1-5, with TRBD1 matching over 10 bases. Germline V lookup: CDR1 SGHRS, CDR2 YFSETQ. The CDR3 loop spans 14 amino acids. J lost 4 bases, V lost 4 bases, and 2 bases had no gene match. The CDR3 is CASSEGQGNQPQHF. The CDR3 bases are TGCGCCAGCAGCGAGGGACAGGGGAATCAGCCCCAGCATTTT.

This clonotype was seen a handful of times. The chain recombines TRBV12-3 or TRBV12-4 with TRBJ2-5; maybe TRBD2 (5 bases). The CDR3 runs 13 residues. Trimming cost V 3 bases and J 10 bases, with 15 bases left between them. The CDR3 loop reads CASSLASLGDQYF. The CDR3 coding sequence is TGTGCCAGCAGTTTGGCATCGCTCGGGGACCAGTACTTC.

The chain recombines TRBV6-5 with TRBJ2-1; D uncertain. Germline V gene data show CDR1 as MNHEY and CDR2 as SVGAGI. The length of the CDR3 is 14 residues. Trimming took 2 bases from V and 8 from J, leaving 13 bases between them. Here the CDR3 reads CASSYSSIRDEQFF. The CDR3, as DNA: TGTGCCAGCAGTTACAGTTCCATTAGGGATGAGCAGTTCTTC.

This clonotype was recorded a few times. The chain couples TRBV27 to TRBJ1-2; 11 nucleotides agree with TRBD1. Germline loops: CDR1 MNHEY, CDR2 SMNVEV (reference sequence). V lost 3 bases to trimming and J lost 1 base; unmatched junction nucleotides: 1. The length of the CDR3 is 15 residues. The CDR3 DNA reads as TGTGCCAGCAGTTTGGACAGGGGGCATAACTATGGCTACACCTTC. It yields the protein CASSLDRGHNYGYTF.

This sequence joins TRBV20-1 and TRBJ2-5; 7 nucleotides align to TRBD2. The assigned J gene may be wrong: the sequence end matches TRBJ2-7 better. The CDR3 is 14 amino acids. The germline CDR1 and CDR2 sequences are DFQATT and SNEGSKA (reference sequence). The CDR3 DNA reads as TGCAGTGCTAGGTCTGGCGGGAGTGTCTACGAGCAGTACTTC. Its translation: CSARSGGSVYEQYF.

The chain recombines TRBV5-6 with TRBJ2-7; 16 bases match TRBD2. Germline V gene sequence: CDR1 SGHDT, CDR2 YYEEEE. This CDR3 is built from 18 residues. J was trimmed by 1 base and V by 1 base; bases with no gene match: 5. The CDR3 coding sequence is TGTGCCAGCAGCTTGAAGGGACTAGCGGGGGGGTTTTCCTACGAGCAGTACTTC. This translates into CASSLKGLAGGFSYEQYF.

This clonotype turned up a few times. V usage is TRBV7-9 and J usage is TRBJ2-3; unclear D gene. CDR1 SEHNR and CDR2 FQNEAQ come from the germline V gene (reference sequence). Trimming stripped 3 bases from V and 4 bases from J, with 8 bases between. The CDR3 covers 13 residues. In nucleotides, the CDR3 is TGTGCCAGCAGCTTTCCGGCGGCAGATACGCAGTATTTT. Translated, it gives CASSFPAADTQYF.

The chain carries TRBV12-3 or TRBV12-4 and TRBJ2-3, with 13 positions matching TRBD2. CDR3 length: 16 amino acids. V lost 6 bases and J lost 5; bases outside the gene matches: 8. The CDR3 protein is CASRSGLAGVIDTQYF. The CDR3 bases are TGTGCCAGCAGATCCGGACTAGCGGGAGTCATAGATACGCAGTATTTT.

In this sample, this clonotype turned up a few times. The gene calls are TRBV6-1 and TRBJ1-1; D uncertain. Trimming removed 2 bases at V and 5 bases at J, with 12 bases between. Germline V lookup: CDR1 MNHNS, CDR2 SASEGT. The CDR3 consists of 14 residues. DNA of the CDR3: TGTGCCAGCAGTGAACCGGGGAGGTTAACTGAAGCTTTCTTT. Protein product: CASSEPGRLTEAFF.

This clonotype was observed a few times. The chain is built from TRBV15 and TRBJ2-2; D call uncertain. V was trimmed by 3 bases and J by 5 bases, leaving 7 bases between them. The CDR3 has 13 amino acids. Germline V gene data show CDR1 as LNHNV and CDR2 as YYDKDF (reference sequence). The CDR3 nucleotides are TGTGCCACCAGCAGCATGTTTACCGGGGAGCTGTTTTTT. Its translation: CATSSMFTGELFF.

The chain links TRBV20-1 to TRBJ2-5; D gene uncertain. Trimming pared 6 bases from V and 2 bases from J, leaving 10 bases between. Per the germline V gene, CDR1 is DFQATT and CDR2 is SNEGSKA (reference sequence). The CDR3 runs 12 residues. For the CDR3, the DNA is TGCAGTGCCACAGCTATACAAGAGACCCAGTACTTC. Amino acid sequence: CSATAIQETQYF.